This TCR beta chain was documented in a study of T cells in localized non-small cell lung cancer. Study-level findings and limits: A median of around 60 clones ranked among the top 100 in tumor appeared in adjacent lung.

Only in-frame clones appear in the TCRdb table, and some are missing; sequencing was by immunoSEQ multiplex PCR. The sample includes 75,000 to 95,000 clones, 80% to 90% of them seen just once. Remarks on this clone: What it recognizes is unknown.

Germline values: CDR1 SEHNR, CDR2 FQNEAQ (reference sequence). The CDR3 consists of 14 residues. V lost 7 bases, J lost 4 bases, and 16 bases lay in between. The sample was peripheral blood, taken before any cancer treatment. The V call is TRBV7-9, the J call TRBJ1-1; unclear D gene. This sequence was found in a man aged 40 to 70 with stage I squamous cell lung carcinoma. The CDR3 DNA follows: TGTGCCAGCACCTACTCCGGAGGTATCACTGAAGCTTTCTTT. This gives the protein CASTYSGGITEAFF.